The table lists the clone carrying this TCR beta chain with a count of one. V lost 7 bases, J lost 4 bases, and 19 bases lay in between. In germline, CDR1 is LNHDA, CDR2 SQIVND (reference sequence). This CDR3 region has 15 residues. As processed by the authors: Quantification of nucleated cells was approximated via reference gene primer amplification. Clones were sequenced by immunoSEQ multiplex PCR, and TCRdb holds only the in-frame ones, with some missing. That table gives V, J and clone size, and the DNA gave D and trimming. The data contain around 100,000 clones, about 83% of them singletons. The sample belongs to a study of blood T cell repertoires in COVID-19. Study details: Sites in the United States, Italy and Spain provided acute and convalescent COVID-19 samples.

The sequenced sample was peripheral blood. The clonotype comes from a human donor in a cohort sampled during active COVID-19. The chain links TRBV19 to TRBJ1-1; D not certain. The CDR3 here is CASNLPGSAGTEAFF. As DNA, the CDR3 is TGTGCCAGTAACCTACCGGGGAGTGCGGGCACTGAAGCTTTCTTT.